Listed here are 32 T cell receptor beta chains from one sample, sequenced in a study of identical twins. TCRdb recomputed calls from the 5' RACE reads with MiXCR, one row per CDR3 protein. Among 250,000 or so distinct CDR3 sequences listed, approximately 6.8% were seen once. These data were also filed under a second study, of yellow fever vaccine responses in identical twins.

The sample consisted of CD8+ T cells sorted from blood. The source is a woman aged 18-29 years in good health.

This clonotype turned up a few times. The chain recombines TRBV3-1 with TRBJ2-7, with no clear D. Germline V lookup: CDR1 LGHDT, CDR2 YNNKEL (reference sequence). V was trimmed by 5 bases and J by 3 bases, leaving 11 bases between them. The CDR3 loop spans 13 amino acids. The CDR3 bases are TGTGCCAGCAGCATCCGCCGCGGCTACGAGCAGTACTTC. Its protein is CASSIRRGYEQYF.

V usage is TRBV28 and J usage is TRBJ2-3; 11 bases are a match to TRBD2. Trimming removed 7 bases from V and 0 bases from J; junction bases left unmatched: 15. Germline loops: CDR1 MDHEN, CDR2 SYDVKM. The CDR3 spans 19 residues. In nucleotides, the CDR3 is TGTGCCAGCAACCTTAGACTAGCGGGAAATGGGACTAGCACAGATACGCAGTATTTT. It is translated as CASNLRLAGNGTSTDTQYF.

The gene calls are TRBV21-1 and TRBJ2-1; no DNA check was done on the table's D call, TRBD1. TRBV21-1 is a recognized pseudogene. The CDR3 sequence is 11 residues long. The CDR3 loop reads CASSDRDEQFF. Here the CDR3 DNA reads TGTGCCAGCAGCGACCGGGACGAGCAGTTCTTC.

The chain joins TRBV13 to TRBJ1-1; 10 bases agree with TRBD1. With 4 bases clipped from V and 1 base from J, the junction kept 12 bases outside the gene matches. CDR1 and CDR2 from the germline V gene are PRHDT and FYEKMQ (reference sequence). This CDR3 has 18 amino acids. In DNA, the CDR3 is TGTGCCAGCAGCTCATCGAAAGCGGACAGGGGGGAGAACACTGAAGCTTTCTTT. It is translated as CASSSSKADRGENTEAFF.

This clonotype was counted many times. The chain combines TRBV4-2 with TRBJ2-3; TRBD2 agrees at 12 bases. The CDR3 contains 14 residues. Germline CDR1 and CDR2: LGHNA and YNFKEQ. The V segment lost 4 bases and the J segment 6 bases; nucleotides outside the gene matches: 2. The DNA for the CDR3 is TGTGCCAGCAGCCCCGGGACTAGCGGGGATACGCAGTATTTT. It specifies CASSPGTSGDTQYF.

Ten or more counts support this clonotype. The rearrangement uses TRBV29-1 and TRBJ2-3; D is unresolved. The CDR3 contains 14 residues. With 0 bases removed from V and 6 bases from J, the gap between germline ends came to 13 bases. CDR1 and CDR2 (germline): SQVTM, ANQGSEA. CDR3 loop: CSVEDELGWDTQYF. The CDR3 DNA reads TGCAGCGTTGAAGATGAGTTGGGGTGGGATACGCAGTATTTT.

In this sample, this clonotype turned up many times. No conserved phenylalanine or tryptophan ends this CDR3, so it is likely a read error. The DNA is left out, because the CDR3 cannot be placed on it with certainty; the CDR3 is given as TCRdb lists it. Here the CDR3 reads CASSYGGKNHSL. The V gene is TRBV7-9, the J gene TRBJ2-7; TRBD2, as called in the table, went unchecked against the DNA. From its first to its last residue, the CDR3 has 12 amino acids. The germline V gene has CDR1 SEHNR and CDR2 FQNEAQ (reference sequence).

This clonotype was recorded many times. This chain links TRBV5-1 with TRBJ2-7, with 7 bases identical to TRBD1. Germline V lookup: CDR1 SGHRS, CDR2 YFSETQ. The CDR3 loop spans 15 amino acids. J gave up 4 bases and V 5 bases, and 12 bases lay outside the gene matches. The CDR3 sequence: CASSEETGWRYEQYF. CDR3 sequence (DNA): TGCGCCAGCAGTGAAGAGACAGGGTGGCGTTACGAGCAGTACTTC.

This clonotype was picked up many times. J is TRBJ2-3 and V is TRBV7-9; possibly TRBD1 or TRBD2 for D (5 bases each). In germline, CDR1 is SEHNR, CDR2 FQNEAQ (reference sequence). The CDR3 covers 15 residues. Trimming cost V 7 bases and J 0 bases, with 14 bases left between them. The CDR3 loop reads CASTHPGRSTDTQYF. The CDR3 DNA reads TGTGCCAGCACCCACCCGGGACGGAGCACAGATACGCAGTATTTT.

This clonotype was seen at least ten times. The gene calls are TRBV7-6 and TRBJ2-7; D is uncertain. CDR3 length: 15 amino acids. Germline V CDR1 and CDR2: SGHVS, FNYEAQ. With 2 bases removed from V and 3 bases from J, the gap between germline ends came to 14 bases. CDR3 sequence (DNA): TGTGCCAGCAGCTTAAGGCGTGTGGATTTCTACGAGCAGTACGTC. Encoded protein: CASSLRRVDFYEQYV.

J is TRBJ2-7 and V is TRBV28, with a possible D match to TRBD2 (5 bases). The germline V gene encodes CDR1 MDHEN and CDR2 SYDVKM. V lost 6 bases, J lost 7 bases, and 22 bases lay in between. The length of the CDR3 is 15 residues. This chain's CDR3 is CASSPRRSGNGEQYF. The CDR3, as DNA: TGTGCCAGCAGCCCTCGACGTTCGGGGAATGGGGAGCAGTACTTC.

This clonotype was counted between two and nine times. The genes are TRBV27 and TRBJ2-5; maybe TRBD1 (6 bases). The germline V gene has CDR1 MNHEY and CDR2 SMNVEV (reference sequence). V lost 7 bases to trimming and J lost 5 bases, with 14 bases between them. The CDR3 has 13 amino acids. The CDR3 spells CASKPGAKETQYF. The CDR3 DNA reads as TGTGCCAGCAAACCAGGGGCTAAGGAGACCCAGTACTTC.

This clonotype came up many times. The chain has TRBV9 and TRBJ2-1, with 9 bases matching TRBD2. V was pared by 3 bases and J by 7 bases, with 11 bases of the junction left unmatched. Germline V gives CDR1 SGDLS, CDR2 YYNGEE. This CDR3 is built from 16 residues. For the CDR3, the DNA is TGTGCCAGCAGCGCCATAGCCGCTAGCGGGGTAAATGAGCAGTTCTTC. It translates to CASSAIAASGVNEQFF. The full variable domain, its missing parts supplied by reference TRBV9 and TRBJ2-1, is DSGVTQTPKHLITATGQRVTLRCSPRSGDLSVYWYQQSLDQGLQFLIQYYNGEERAKGNILERFSAQQFPDLHSELNLSSLELGDSALYFCASSAIAASGVNEQFFGPGTRLTVL.

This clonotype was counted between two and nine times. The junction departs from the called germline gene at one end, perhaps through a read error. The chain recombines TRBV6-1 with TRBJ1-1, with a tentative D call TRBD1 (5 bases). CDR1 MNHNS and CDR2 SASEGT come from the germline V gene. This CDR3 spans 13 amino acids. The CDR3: CASREDEGTEAFF. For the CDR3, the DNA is TGTGCCAGCAGGGAAGACGAGGGGACTGAAGCTTTCTTT.

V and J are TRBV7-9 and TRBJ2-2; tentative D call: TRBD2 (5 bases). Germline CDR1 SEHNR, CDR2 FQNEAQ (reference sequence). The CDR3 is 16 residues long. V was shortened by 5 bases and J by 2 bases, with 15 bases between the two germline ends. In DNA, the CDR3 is TGTGCCAGCAGCGCGTCCGGGATGGATAACACCGGGGAGCTGTTTTTT. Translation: CASSASGMDNTGELFF.

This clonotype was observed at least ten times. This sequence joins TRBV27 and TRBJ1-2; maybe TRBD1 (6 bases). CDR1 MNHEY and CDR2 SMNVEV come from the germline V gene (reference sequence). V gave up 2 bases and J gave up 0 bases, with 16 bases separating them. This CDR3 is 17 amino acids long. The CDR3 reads CASSLRGSDSPNYGYTF. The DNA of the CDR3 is TGTGCCAGCAGTTTAAGGGGGTCGGACTCACCTAACTATGGCTACACCTTC.

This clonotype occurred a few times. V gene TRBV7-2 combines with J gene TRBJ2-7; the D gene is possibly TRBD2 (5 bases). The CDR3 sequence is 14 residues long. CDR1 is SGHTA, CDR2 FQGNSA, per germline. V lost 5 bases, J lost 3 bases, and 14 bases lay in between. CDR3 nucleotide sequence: TGTGCCAGCAGCAGGTGGGGTAGCGACTACGAGCAGTACTTC. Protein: CASSRWGSDYEQYF.

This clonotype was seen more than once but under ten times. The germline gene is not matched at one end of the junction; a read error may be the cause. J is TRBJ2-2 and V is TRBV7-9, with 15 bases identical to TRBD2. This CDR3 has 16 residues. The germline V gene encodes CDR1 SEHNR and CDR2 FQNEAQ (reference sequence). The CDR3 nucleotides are TGTGCCACCGGACTAGCGGGAGGGCCGAAGACCGGGGAGCTGTTTTTT. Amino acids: CATGLAGGPKTGELFF.

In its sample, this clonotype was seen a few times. The CDR3: CASSYLRPSGAYEQYF. CDR3 in DNA: TGTGCCAGCAGTTACCTCCGCCCTAGCGGGGCCTACGAGCAGTACTTC. The chain couples TRBV6-5 to TRBJ2-7; 9 bases match TRBD2. Germline loops: CDR1 MNHEY, CDR2 SVGAGI. The CDR3 extends over 16 amino acids. V trimming: 2 bases; J trimming: 2 bases; junction bases outside the gene matches: 7.

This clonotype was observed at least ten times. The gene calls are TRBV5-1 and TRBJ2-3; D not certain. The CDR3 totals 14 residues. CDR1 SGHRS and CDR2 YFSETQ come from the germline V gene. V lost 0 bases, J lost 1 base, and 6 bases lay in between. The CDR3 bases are TGCGCCAGCAGCTTGGCGACGGGCACAGATACGCAGTATTTT. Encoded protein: CASSLATGTDTQYF.

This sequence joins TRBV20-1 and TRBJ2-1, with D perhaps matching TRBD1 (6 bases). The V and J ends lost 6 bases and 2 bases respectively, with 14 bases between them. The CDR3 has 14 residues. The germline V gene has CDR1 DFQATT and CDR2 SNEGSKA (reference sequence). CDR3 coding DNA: TGCAGTGCACAAACAGGGAGCACCTACAATGAGCAGTTCTTC. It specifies CSAQTGSTYNEQFF.

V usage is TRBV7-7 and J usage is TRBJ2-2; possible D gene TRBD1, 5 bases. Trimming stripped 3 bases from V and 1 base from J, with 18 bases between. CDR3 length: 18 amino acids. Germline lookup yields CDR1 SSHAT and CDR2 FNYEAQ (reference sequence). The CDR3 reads CASSLVVGSGMNTGELFF. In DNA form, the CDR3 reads TGTGCCAGCAGCTTGGTCGTGGGGTCAGGGATGAACACCGGGGAGCTGTTTTTT.

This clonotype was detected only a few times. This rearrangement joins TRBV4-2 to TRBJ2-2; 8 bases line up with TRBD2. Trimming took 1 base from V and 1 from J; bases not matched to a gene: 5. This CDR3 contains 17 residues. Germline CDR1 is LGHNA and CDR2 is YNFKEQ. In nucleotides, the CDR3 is TGTGCCAGCAGCCAAGCTGTTAGCGGGGTGAACACCGGGGAGCTGTTTTTT. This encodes CASSQAVSGVNTGELFF.

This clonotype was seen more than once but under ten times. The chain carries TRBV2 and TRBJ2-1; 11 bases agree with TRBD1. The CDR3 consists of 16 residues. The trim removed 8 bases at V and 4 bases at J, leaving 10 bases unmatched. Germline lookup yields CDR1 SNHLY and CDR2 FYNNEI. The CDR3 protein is CASLDRGLGRYNEQFF. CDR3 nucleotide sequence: TGTGCCAGCCTGGACAGGGGGCTAGGTCGGTACAATGAGCAGTTCTTC.

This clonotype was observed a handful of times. The CDR3 nucleotides are TGTGCCAGCAGCTTCCGGAGGGGCGAGACCCAGTACTTC. Residues: CASSFRRGETQYF. The genes are TRBV9 and TRBJ2-5; maybe TRBD2 (6 bases). Trimming pared 4 bases from V and 5 bases from J, leaving 12 bases between. Germline assignment: CDR1 SGDLS and CDR2 YYNGEE. This CDR3 is built from 13 residues.

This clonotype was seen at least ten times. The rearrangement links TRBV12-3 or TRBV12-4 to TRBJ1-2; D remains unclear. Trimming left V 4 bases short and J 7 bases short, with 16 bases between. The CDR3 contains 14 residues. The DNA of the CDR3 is TGTGCCAGCAGTTCCAGGTCCCCTTTGGGTGGCTACACCTTC. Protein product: CASSSRSPLGGYTF.

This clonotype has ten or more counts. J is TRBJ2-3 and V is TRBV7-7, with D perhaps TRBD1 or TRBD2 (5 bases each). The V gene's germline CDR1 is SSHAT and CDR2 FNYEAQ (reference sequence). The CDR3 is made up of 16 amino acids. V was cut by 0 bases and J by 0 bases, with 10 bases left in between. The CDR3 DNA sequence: TGTGCCAGCAGCTTAGCCCCGGGGCCGAGCACAGATACGCAGTATTTT. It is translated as CASSLAPGPSTDTQYF.

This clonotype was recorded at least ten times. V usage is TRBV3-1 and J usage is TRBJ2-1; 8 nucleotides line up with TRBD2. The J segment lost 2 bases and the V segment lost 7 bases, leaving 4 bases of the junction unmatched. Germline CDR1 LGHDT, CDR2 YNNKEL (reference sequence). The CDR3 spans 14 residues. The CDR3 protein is CASTPRGAYNEQFF. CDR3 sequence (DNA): TGTGCCAGCACCCCGCGGGGGGCCTACAATGAGCAGTTCTTC.

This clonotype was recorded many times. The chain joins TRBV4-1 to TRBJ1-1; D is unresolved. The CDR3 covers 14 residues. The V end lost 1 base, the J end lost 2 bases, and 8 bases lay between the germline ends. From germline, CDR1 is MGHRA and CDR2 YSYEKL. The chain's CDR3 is CASSQVLANTEAFF. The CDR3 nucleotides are TGCGCCAGCAGCCAAGTGTTGGCTAACACTGAAGCTTTCTTT.

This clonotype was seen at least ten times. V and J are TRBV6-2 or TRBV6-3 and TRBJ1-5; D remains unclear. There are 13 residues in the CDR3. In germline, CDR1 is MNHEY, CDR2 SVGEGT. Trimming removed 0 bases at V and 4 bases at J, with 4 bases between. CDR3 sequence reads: CASSYSENQPQHF. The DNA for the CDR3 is TGTGCCAGCAGTTACTCTGAAAATCAGCCCCAGCATTTT.

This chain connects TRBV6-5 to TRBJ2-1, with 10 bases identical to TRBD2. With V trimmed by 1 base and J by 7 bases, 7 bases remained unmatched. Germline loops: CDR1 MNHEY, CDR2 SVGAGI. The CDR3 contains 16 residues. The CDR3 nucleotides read TGTGCCAGCAGTTACTGGAGCGGGAGGGCCTTAAATGAGCAGTTCTTC. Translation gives CASSYWSGRALNEQFF.

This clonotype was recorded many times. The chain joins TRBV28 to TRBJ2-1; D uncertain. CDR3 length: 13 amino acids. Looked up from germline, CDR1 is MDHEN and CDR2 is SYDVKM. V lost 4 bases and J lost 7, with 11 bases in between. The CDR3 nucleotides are TGTGCCAGCAGTTCGGGCCGAGCGAATGAGCAGTTCTTC. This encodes CASSSGRANEQFF. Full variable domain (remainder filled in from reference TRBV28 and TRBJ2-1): DVKVTQSSRYLVKRTGEKVFLECVQDMDHENMFWYRQDPGLGLRLIYFSYDVKMKEKGDIPEGYSVSREKKERFSLILESASTNQTSMYLCASSSGRANEQFFGPGTRLTVL.